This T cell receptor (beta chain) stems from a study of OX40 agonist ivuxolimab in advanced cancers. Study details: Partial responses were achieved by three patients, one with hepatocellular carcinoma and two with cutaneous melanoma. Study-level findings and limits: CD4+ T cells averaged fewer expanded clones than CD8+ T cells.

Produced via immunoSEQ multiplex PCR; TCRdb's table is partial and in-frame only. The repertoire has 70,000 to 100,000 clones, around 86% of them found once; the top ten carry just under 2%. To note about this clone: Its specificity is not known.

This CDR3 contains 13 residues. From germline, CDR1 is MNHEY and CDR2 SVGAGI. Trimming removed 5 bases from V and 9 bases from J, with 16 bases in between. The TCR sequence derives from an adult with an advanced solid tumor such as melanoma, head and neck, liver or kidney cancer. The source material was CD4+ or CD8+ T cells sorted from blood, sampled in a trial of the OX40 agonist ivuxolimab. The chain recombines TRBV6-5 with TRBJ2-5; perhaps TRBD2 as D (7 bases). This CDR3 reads CASSPTRGGAQYF. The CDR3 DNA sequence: TGTGCCAGCAGTCCCACTAGGGGGGGGGCCCAGTACTTC.